The clone carrying this TCR beta chain was found a few times. The germline gives CDR1 KGHDR, CDR2 SFDVKD. J was trimmed by 4 bases and V by 5 bases; bases with no gene match: 2. This CDR3 is built from 15 residues. This sample is drawn from a study of blood T cell repertoires in COVID-19. Study-wide background: Specimens from acute and convalescent COVID-19 originated in the United States, Italy and Spain.

Per the authors' pipeline: Researchers report that nucleated cell counts were estimated from reference gene primer amplification. The assay was immunoSEQ multiplex PCR, and TCRdb's table has in-frame clones only and misses some. V and J calls and clone size come straight from that table; D and trimming were deduced from the DNA. Among 25,000 to 35,000 clones listed, approximately 84% were seen once. The source material was peripheral blood. This clonotype was sampled from a man between 65 and 85 years old with active COVID-19. The chain combines TRBV24-1 with TRBJ1-5; TRBD1 matches 12 bases. The chain's CDR3 is CATSGGQGANQPQHF. The CDR3 region has the DNA TGTGCCACCAGTGGGGGACAGGGGGCAAATCAGCCCCAGCATTTT.